This record concerns one T cell receptor (beta chain) sequence. Authors' data handling: Amplification of reference gene primers provided the estimated nucleated cell counts. Repertoires were generated with immunoSEQ multiplex PCR, while TCRdb's copy carries only in-frame clones and drops some. D and trimming were read from the DNA, whereas the V and J calls and clone size are those reported in that table. The data show roughly 120,000 clones, with over 80% seen just once and 1.5% to 2% held by the top ten. The record originates from a study of blood T cell repertoires in COVID-19. Study in general: Sites in the United States, Italy and Spain provided acute and convalescent COVID-19 samples. Sample material is recorded as cDNA or gDNA derived from T cells, B-cell-depleted T cells, or PBMCs.

This CDR3 comprises 14 residues. CDR1 is MNHNS, CDR2 SASEGT, per germline. Trimming shortened V by 3 bases and J by 4 bases, and 12 bases separated the two germline ends. The receptor was isolated from a man aged 70-80 years with acute or convalescent COVID-19. V usage is TRBV6-1 and J usage is TRBJ1-2; weak D call: TRBD1 (5 bases). Sequenced: peripheral blood. CDR3 in amino acids: CASSDRGGSYGYTF. CDR3 coding DNA: TGTGCCAGCAGTGACCGGGGGGGAAGCTATGGCTACACCTTC.